The entry that follows covers one T cell receptor (beta chain) sequence. CDR3 length: 16 amino acids. Germline V gene sequence: CDR1 LGHDT, CDR2 YNNKEL (reference sequence). V was shortened by 1 base and J by 0 bases, with 10 bases between the two germline ends. Using immunoSEQ multiplex PCR, the repertoire was profiled, and TCRdb retains in-frame clones only, with some absent. The repertoire holds under 200,000 clones, roughly 83% seen once, with 5.6% in the top ten. The data stem from a study of blood T cell repertoires in COVID-19. The J gene is TRBJ2-1, the V gene TRBV3-1 (or the pseudogene TRBV3-2); D is undetermined. What was sequenced was PBMCs or T cells enriched from blood (not recorded which). The sequence came from a man aged 40-50 years with acute COVID-19. The CDR3 DNA is TGTGCCAGCAGCCAAGTTCGGTCGAGCTCCTACAATGAGCAGTTCTTC. As protein: CASSQVRSSSYNEQFF.